One T cell receptor (beta chain) is described in this entry. This clonotype was detected a few times. What this receptor recognizes is not known. Within one base of it there is no much larger clone, and no base qualities were kept. The data were obtained in a study of regulatory T cells in long-lasting Graves disease listed by TCRdb under 2021. Study-level background: Patients with newly diagnosed Graves' disease had been on antithyroid drugs for under 3 months. Persistent Graves' disease patients were compared with newly diagnosed Graves' disease patients by peripheral blood TCR sequencing and RNA sequencing. A total of around 35 samples were covered by TCR sequencing, comprising around 13 persistent and about 20 newly diagnosed Graves' disease patients. The study was registered as a clinical trial and conducted in China. Paper-wide results and their limitations: Compared with newly diagnosed patients, patients with persistent Graves' disease had lower TCR Shannon entropy and fewer highly expanded clones, which suggests clonal expansion. As a limitation, the authors acknowledged that the small sample size may reduce accuracy. Persistent disease showed preferential use of TRBV28, TRBJ1-2 and TRBJ2-5, whereas newly diagnosed disease favored TRBV20-1 and TRBJ2-1. The study examined only peripheral blood because the primary lesion, thyroid tissue, could not be accessed. A larger number of public clonotypes was shared among persistent patients (approximately 3,000) than among newly diagnosed patients (roughly 970). Sequencing and analysis were limited to the TCR beta chain.

CDR1 and CDR2 are read off the germline V gene as MNHNS and SASEGT. V drops 6 bases and J drops 0 bases, leaving 15 bases in between. The CDR3 measures 17 amino acids from cysteine to phenylalanine. The entry retains the CDR3 DNA only, 51 bases that are in frame from base 1. The sample's time point label, in plain terms: newly diagnosed GD, antithyroid drugs for less than 3 months. For both TCR sequencing and RNA sequencing, RNA was extracted from PBMCs in TRIzol. The diagnosis of Graves' disease was made according to American Thyroid Association guidelines. Recruitment of patients was carried out at an endocrinology department in Xi'an, China. From each patient, nine milliliters of peripheral blood was collected into an EDTA anticoagulant tube. PBMCs were isolated by Ficoll Paque Plus density gradient separation without further T cell sorting. An Agilent 2100 Bioanalyzer and agarose gel were used to check RNA quality, while a NanoDrop 2000 measured RNA concentration.

Libraries were constructed by multiplex PCR. Instrument used: Illumina HiSeq 4000. To build TCR beta libraries, CDR3 regions were amplified by Arm-PCR using iRepertoire HTBI primers. Before sequencing, the PCR products underwent gel purification. The study's own analysis went as follows. A total of roughly 67 TRBV and about 13 TRBJ segments were identified across samples and were used for gene usage analysis of CDR3 amino acid clonotypes. Filtered high-quality paired reads were merged into contigs using COPE and FqMerger. Contigs were aligned with BLAST to IMGT TRBV, TRBD and TRBJ reference genes, and CDR3 was defined per IMGT. Highly expanded clones were defined as clonotypes with a frequency above 0.1%. Repertoire diversity was measured by Shannon entropy, and V-J evenness by the Gini coefficient. A clonotype found in more than one individual was treated as public. In-frame beta chains were kept once TCRdb had trimmed the public reads at Q25 with fastp and called clones with MiXCR. Every CDR3 protein is listed once, alongside the most common genes and DNA of its rows. TCRdb's processing, not the authors' own work, is the source of the V and J calls. The sample table contains around 400,000 distinct CDR3 sequences; only one count was recorded for around 11% of them. Approximately 17% of the sample is in the top ten clones.

This sample was also put to use in a study of T cells in Graves' hyperthyroidism and ophthalmopathy. As the second study states: Graves' hyperthyroidism was defined as stable when no progression to ophthalmopathy occurred over 18 months of follow-up. Hyperthyroidism patients were newly diagnosed, with disease duration under 2 months, and aged 18 to 65 years. Exclusion was applied to patients with uncontrolled infections, other autoimmune diseases, pregnancy or lactation. Clinical symptoms, serum thyroxine and TRAb, thyroid ultrasound, and orbital computed tomography formed the basis for the diagnoses. For the first round of RT-PCR on the TCR CDR3, the HTBI primer set was used together with the Qiagen OneStep RT-PCR kit. Blood samples also contained most of the expanded thyroid clonotypes (frequency above 0.001), which suggests that blood repertoires may reflect thyroid immune responses. A 13 V-J signature model separated ophthalmopathy from stable hyperthyroidism, with 87.88% sensitivity and roughly 81% specificity in cross-validation and 80%/75% in testing. In validation, progression to ophthalmopathy was predicted by the model with almost 71% sensitivity and 72% to 80% specificity, a median of about 6 months before onset. To identify TCR V-J signatures that set the groups apart, the researchers used a discovery cohort of more than 95 patients, made up of around 40 with Graves' ophthalmopathy and approximately 57 with stable Graves' hyperthyroidism. An independent validation cohort of around 20 hyperthyroidism patients and 15 or so patients who later progressed to ophthalmopathy tested prospective prediction of ophthalmopathy. For training and testing, the 100 or so patients in the discovery cohort were randomly divided in a 7:3 ratio. Thyroid tissue and blood T-cell repertoires from about six Graves' hyperthyroidism patients were also compared in the study. Following sampling, methimazole starting at 30 mg daily was given to hyperthyroidism patients, and high-dose intravenous methylprednisolone was given to ophthalmopathy patients. The libraries were constructed in a second round of multiplex PCR and then size-selected and purified. Sequencing of the libraries was done on an Illumina HiSeq2000 using paired-end 100 bp reads. SOAPnuke was used to process the raw data, with reads discarded if the reads contained adapters or uncalled bases, had a mean Phred below 15, or lacked an exact constant-primer or identifier match. High-quality paired reads were merged with COPE v1.2.5, and unique nucleotide sequences were defined as clonotypes. Clonotypes were aligned to IMGT TRBV, TRBD and TRBJ reference segments using MiTCR v1.1. The analysis included only V-J combinations with a frequency above 0.0001, which together covered roughly 99% of the repertoires. A TCS score was defined as the ratio between F50 (clonal expansion) and ExV (chaos), using BLOSUM62-based TCRdist between CDR3 peptides within each V-J. Welch's t-statistics and random forest reduced 514 V-J features to roughly 13, which were used in a naive Bayes classifier (R e1071). Sample size was not statistically predetermined, and blinding of investigators to group allocation was not performed. The paper reports TCR Vbeta CDR3 sequencing of about 140 peripheral blood samples: around 45 ophthalmopathy, 75 to 80 hyperthyroidism and 17 progressor patients.

The clonotype originates from a woman aged 18-30 years with Graves disease. Donor details come from another sample of the same person, matched by shared clones. This chain is built from TRBV6-1 and TRBJ2-6, with an unclear D gene assignment. Sequenced here: peripheral blood mononuclear cells (PBMCs), sampled at new diagnosis, from a patient treated with antithyroid drugs. The DNA sequence is as follows: TGTGCCAGCAGACCATATCTGAGGTACTCTGGGGCCAACGTCCTGACTTTC. This is translated as CASRPYLRYSGANVLTF.